This T cell receptor (beta chain) was recorded in a study of blood T cell repertoires in COVID-19. Study background: Sites across the United States, Italy and Spain contributed samples from acute and convalescent COVID-19. Nucleic acid was either cDNA or gDNA, and it came from T cells, B-cell-depleted T cells, or PBMCs.

This clone came up once. The V end was cut by 0 bases, the J end by 3 bases, with 7 bases between. Germline V gene lookup returns CDR1 SGDLS and CDR2 YYNGEE. The CDR3 spans 13 residues. Sequenced by immunoSEQ multiplex PCR; TCRdb stores in-frame clones only, minus some. Of just over 70,000 clones in the sample, 91% are singletons; the top ten hold around 9%. V usage is TRBV9 and J usage is TRBJ2-7; D remains ambiguous. The receptor was isolated from a human donor in a cohort sampled during active COVID-19. Sequenced input: peripheral blood. CDR3 protein: CASSVGDDYEQYF. Here the CDR3 DNA reads TGTGCCAGCAGCGTAGGCGATGACTACGAGCAGTACTTC.